This paragraph covers one T cell receptor beta chain sequence. CDR1 and CDR2 (germline): ENHRY, SYGVKD. The CDR3 contains 15 residues. The V end lost 4 bases, the J end lost 1 base, and 13 bases lay between the germline ends. This sample was included in a study of control samples from healthy donors and cancer patients. The repertoire was sequenced with immunoSEQ multiplex PCR; TCRdb's copy has only in-frame clones and lacks some. The sample lists around 49,000 clones, about nine tenths occurring once. The TCR originated in a man in his forties with colorectal cancer. Sequencing was done on a sample of PBMCs. The chain employs TRBV10-3 and TRBJ1-1; perhaps TRBD1 as D (6 bases). CDR3 nucleotides: TGTGCCATCAGTGCTTTTTCCAGGGGGAACACTGAAGCTTTCTTT. It yields the protein CAISAFSRGNTEAFF.